This TCR beta chain was retrieved from a study of molecular identifiers for immune sequencing clone quantification. Points from the study as a whole: In CMV-specific effectors, clones above 20 copies held over 99% of molecules; naive, under 1%. Identical TCR molecules that share a barcode could lead to an underestimation of highly expanded clone sizes.

TCRdb itself ran the PCR reads through MiXCR, one entry per CDR3 protein. The sample comprises under 600,000 distinct CDR3 sequences, about a fifth of which are singletons, and about 0.84% rests with the top ten. This clonotype showed up many times. Its antigen is as yet unknown. CDR1 and CDR2 from the germline V gene are SGHKS and YYEKEE (reference sequence). The CDR3 loop spans 16 amino acids. V dropped 4 bases and J dropped 6 bases, with 22 bases sitting between them. Sorted naive CD8 T cells, about 17,000 to 1,000,000, were sequenced from 10%, 30% or 50% RNA. Naive CD8 T cells underwent sorting with the CD8+CD4-CCR7+CD45RA+ definition.

This receptor was identified in a human donor in good health. Some libraries in this study had Jurkat cell RNA spiked in. This chain connects TRBV5-5 to TRBJ1-1, with D unresolved. Sequencing was performed on naive CD8+ T cells from blood, with Jurkat cell RNA spiked in. Subset denoted: FACS-sorted CD8+CD4-CCR7+CD45RA+ naive T cells. CDR3 in amino acids: CASSPGVGRHLPEAFF. The CDR3 nucleotides are TGTGCCAGCAGCCCCGGGGTGGGCAGACACCTCCCTGAAGCTTTCTTT. The variable domain in full, completed from reference TRBV5-5 and TRBJ1-1, reads DAGVTQSPTHLIKTRGQQVTLRCSPISGHKSVSWYQQVLGQGPQFIFQYYEKEERGRGNFPDRFSARQFPNYSSELNVNALLLGDSALYLCASSPGVGRHLPEAFFGQGTRLTVV.